These T cell receptor beta chains were read from a single sample in a study of T-cell reconstitution after alpha-beta-depleted transplantation in children. MiXCR was run by TCRdb on the PCR reads, yielding one entry per CDR3 protein. The sample gives a few hundred thousand distinct CDR3 sequences, 6.6% of which show up once; 5.5% to 6.5% is in the top ten. The starting material was PBMCs, obtained before TCRalphabeta/CD19-depleted stem cell transplant. The receptors derive from a boy aged 2 to 10 with acute lymphoblastic leukemia, due to receive a stem cell transplant. Both conserved end residues are part of each CDR3. A D gene is named only where the DNA matches it firmly. Size values are once, few and many counts, or a class for expanded clones, and some rows have none.

J: TRBJ2-7
size: many
V: TRBV7-2
D: TRBD2
CDR3: CACSRSGTSAYEQYF
DNA: TGTGCCTGCAGCCGCTCCGGGACTAGCGCCTACGAGCAGTACTTC

J: TRBJ2-7
size: many
V: TRBV29-1
D: NA
CDR3: CSVLFVGSDEQYF
DNA: TGCAGCGTTTTGTTCGTGGGATCCGACGAGCAGTACTTC

J: TRBJ2-5
size: many
V: TRBV5-1
D: NA
CDR3: CASPRGHLRAQYF
DNA: TGCGCCAGCCCCCGGGGGCACCTCCGGGCCCAGTACTTC

J: TRBJ1-5
size: NA
V: TRBV28
D: NA
CDR3: CASSPSFDYSNQPQHF
DNA: TGTGCCAGCAGTCCATCGTTCGACTATAGCAATCAGCCCCAGCATTTT

J: TRBJ2-5
size: many
V: TRBV3-1
D: NA
CDR3: CASSQGLKETQYF
DNA: TGTGCCAGCAGCCAAGGACTGAAAGAGACCCAGTACTTC

J: TRBJ2-1
size: many
V: TRBV4-3
D: NA
CDR3: CASSQAAGVYNEQFF
DNA: TGCGCCAGCAGCCAAGCGGCGGGCGTGTACAATGAGCAGTTCTTC

J: TRBJ1-6
size: few
V: TRBV11-1
D: TRBD1
CDR3: CASSSGTGGPDLGDSPLHF
DNA: TGTGCCAGCAGCTCCGGGACAGGGGGCCCTGACCTAGGTGATTCACCCCTCCACTTT

J: TRBJ2-7
size: NA
V: TRBV15
D: TRBD1
CDR3: CSTSGSSGTGSYEQYF
DNA: TGTTCCACCAGCGGAAGCTCCGGGACAGGGTCCTACGAGCAGTACTTC

J: TRBJ1-2
size: few
V: TRBV11-2
D: NA
CDR3: CASSPQGWDGYTF
DNA: TGTGCCAGCAGCCCGCAGGGTTGGGATGGCTACACCTTC

J: TRBJ2-3
size: NA
V: TRBV7-9
D: TRBD1
CDR3: CASSSTGTGAPDTQYF
DNA: TGTGCCAGCAGTTCGACTGGTACAGGGGCGCCAGATACGCAGTATTTT

J: TRBJ1-6
size: NA
V: TRBV5-1
D: NA
CDR3: CASRRESSYNSPLHF
DNA: TGCGCCAGCAGGAGGGAGAGCTCCTATAATTCACCCCTCCACTTT

J: TRBJ1-2
size: many
V: TRBV20-1
D: TRBD1
CDR3: CSANLRGKGLYGYTF
DNA: TGCAGTGCTAATCTCAGGGGGAAGGGGCTCTATGGCTACACCTTC

J: TRBJ2-5
size: few
V: TRBV20-1
D: NA
CDR3: CSAETTRDRETQYF
DNA: TGCAGTGCCGAAACGACACGAGATAGGGAGACCCAGTACTTC

J: TRBJ2-7
size: few
V: TRBV15
D: TRBD1
CDR3: CATSQRDRGDYEQYF
DNA: TGTGCCACCAGTCAGAGGGACAGGGGGGACTACGAGCAGTACTTC

J: TRBJ2-1
size: NA
V: TRBV4-3
D: NA
CDR3: CASSQDSAGPNEQFF
DNA: TGCGCCAGCAGCCAAGATAGCGCGGGGCCGAATGAGCAGTTCTTC

J: TRBJ2-1
size: many
V: TRBV11-2
D: NA
CDR3: CASSLGANGNEQFF
DNA: TGTGCCAGCAGCTTAGGGGCGAACGGTAATGAGCAGTTCTTC

J: TRBJ2-6
size: few
V: TRBV12-3/TRBV12-4
D: NA
CDR3: CASSSKPGDSGANVLTF
DNA: TGTGCCAGCAGTTCAAAGCCAGGGGACTCTGGGGCCAACGTCCTGACTTTC

J: TRBJ2-5
size: many
V: TRBV7-2
D: NA
CDR3: CASSLSGGETQYF
DNA: TGTGCCAGCAGTTTGAGTGGAGGGGAGACCCAGTACTTC

J: TRBJ1-5
size: many
V: TRBV6-5
D: NA
CDR3: CASSYSNSNQPQHF
DNA: TGTGCCAGCAGTTACTCGAATAGCAATCAGCCCCAGCATTTT

J: TRBJ2-2
size: many
V: TRBV15
D: NA
CDR3: CATSLTPVAGELFF
DNA: TGTGCCACCAGTCTGACTCCCGTGGCCGGGGAGCTGTTTTTT

J: TRBJ2-7
size: NA
V: TRBV2
D: TRBD2
CDR3: CAGGGRTDSYEQYF
DNA: TGTGCCGGGGGGGGTAGGACCGACTCCTACGAGCAGTACTTC

J: TRBJ2-4
size: many
V: TRBV20-1
D: TRBD2
CDR3: CSASRVFAGGENIQYF
DNA: TGCAGTGCTAGTCGGGTTTTCGCGGGAGGGGAAAACATTCAGTACTTC

J: TRBJ1-5
size: many
V: TRBV5-1
D: NA
CDR3: CASSLGDGELSQPQHF
DNA: TGCGCCAGCAGCTTGGGGGACGGGGAATTAAGTCAGCCCCAGCATTTT

J: TRBJ1-5
size: many
V: TRBV28
D: NA
CDR3: CASSLAGSYGNQPQHF
DNA: TGTGCCAGCAGTTTGGCGGGTTCATATGGCAATCAGCCCCAGCATTTT

J: TRBJ2-1
size: many
V: TRBV9
D: NA
CDR3: CASSVGGSWYNEQFF
DNA: TGTGCCAGCAGCGTAGGGGGTAGTTGGTACAATGAGCAGTTCTTC

J: TRBJ2-5
size: many
V: TRBV20-1
D: NA
CDR3: CSASGEGETEETQYF
DNA: TGCAGTGCTTCAGGGGAGGGGGAGACTGAAGAGACCCAGTACTTC

J: TRBJ1-1
size: many
V: TRBV15
D: NA
CDR3: CATRVWGALDTEAFF
DNA: TGTGCCACCAGGGTATGGGGGGCTTTGGACACTGAAGCTTTCTTT

J: TRBJ2-3
size: many
V: TRBV11-2
D: NA
CDR3: CASTPGPYTDTQYF
DNA: TGTGCCAGCACTCCCGGGCCCTACACAGATACGCAGTATTTT

J: TRBJ2-1
size: many
V: TRBV20-1
D: NA
CDR3: CSARYSGANNEQFF
DNA: TGCAGTGCTAGGTATAGCGGAGCTAACAATGAGCAGTTCTTC

J: TRBJ2-3
size: many
V: TRBV20-1
D: TRBD1
CDR3: CSAPSQGAGTDTQYF
DNA: TGCAGTGCTCCTTCACAGGGGGCAGGCACAGATACGCAGTATTTT

J: TRBJ2-5
size: many
V: TRBV7-9
D: TRBD2
CDR3: CASSYPPRSGRERETQYF
DNA: TGTGCCAGCAGCTACCCCCCTCGTAGCGGGAGAGAGAGGGAGACCCAGTACTTC

J: TRBJ2-7
size: many
V: TRBV28
D: TRBD2
CDR3: CASREAGGYEQYF
DNA: TGTGCCAGCAGAGAAGCGGGGGGGTACGAGCAGTACTTC

J: TRBJ2-1
size: few
V: TRBV25-1
D: NA
CDR3: CASSIGSSNEQFF
DNA: TGTGCCAGCAGTATTGGGAGTTCCAATGAGCAGTTCTTC

J: TRBJ2-5
size: NA
V: TRBV3-1
D: TRBD1
CDR3: CATTQDAQGIKTQYF
DNA: TGTGCCACCACCCAAGATGCACAGGGGATCAAGACCCAGTACTTC

J: TRBJ1-2
size: few
V: TRBV20-1
D: TRBD1
CDR3: CSASTDAGQEPFNYGYTF
DNA: TGCAGTGCTTCGACCGACGCGGGACAGGAACCATTTAACTATGGCTACACCTTC

J: TRBJ1-5
size: many
V: TRBV28
D: TRBD1
CDR3: CASSLFSGAGGGNHPQHF
DNA: TGTGCCAGCAGTTTATTCAGCGGGGCAGGGGGTGGGAATCACCCCCAGCATTTT

J: TRBJ1-2
size: many
V: TRBV28
D: NA
CDR3: CASSIGFSRYGYTF
DNA: TGTGCCAGCAGCATAGGCTTTTCACGCTATGGCTACACCTTC

J: TRBJ1-6
size: many
V: TRBV5-1
D: NA
CDR3: CASSLDRDSPLHF
DNA: TGCGCCAGCAGCTTGGACAGGGATTCACCCCTCCACTTT

J: TRBJ1-6
size: many
V: TRBV12-3/TRBV12-4
D: NA
CDR3: CASSSRQDSPLHF
DNA: TGTGCCAGCAGTTCACGACAGGATTCACCCCTCCACTTT

J: TRBJ2-7
size: NA
V: TRBV7-9
D: NA
CDR3: CASSFPGPPYEQYF
DNA: TGTGCCAGCAGCTTCCCCGGGCCACCCTACGAGCAGTACTTC

J: TRBJ2-1
size: many
V: TRBV7-2
D: NA
CDR3: CASSPPLSFNEQFF
DNA: TGTGCCAGCAGCCCCCCGCTATCCTTCAATGAGCAGTTCTTC

J: TRBJ2-5
size: many
V: TRBV12-3/TRBV12-4
D: NA
CDR3: CASSPQAVETQYF
DNA: TGTGCCAGCAGTCCCCAAGCGGTTGAGACCCAGTACTTC

J: TRBJ2-2
size: many
V: TRBV4-3
D: TRBD1
CDR3: CASTDRAGELFF
DNA: TGCGCCAGCACCGACAGGGCGGGGGAGCTGTTTTTT